What follows is one T cell receptor (beta chain) and its context. What it binds is unknown. The data stem from a study of Tregs in tolerant kidney transplant recipients. Using immunoSEQ multiplex PCR, the repertoire was profiled, and TCRdb retains in-frame clones only, with some absent. The table records about 240,000 clones, 84% of them present only once. Germline lookup yields CDR1 SGHNT and CDR2 YYREEE (reference sequence). Between the trimmed V and J ends, which lost 2 bases and 6 bases, there was a span of 11 bases. This CDR3 has 13 amino acids. General study points: Validation in larger populations is needed because few patients were studied.

The chain combines TRBV5-4 with TRBJ1-2; D unresolved. This TCR came from a human donor in good health. Specimen: CD4+ T cells from blood. CDR3 amino acids: CASSFGEWNGYTF. As DNA, the CDR3 is TGTGCCAGCAGCTTCGGAGAGTGGAATGGCTACACCTTC. Filled out from reference TRBV5-4 and TRBJ1-2, the complete variable domain reads ETGVTQSPTHLIKTRGQQVTLRCSSQSGHNTVSWYQQALGQGPQFIFQYYREEENGRGNFPPRFSGLQFPNYSSELNVNALELDDSALYLCASSFGEWNGYTFGSGTRLTVV.